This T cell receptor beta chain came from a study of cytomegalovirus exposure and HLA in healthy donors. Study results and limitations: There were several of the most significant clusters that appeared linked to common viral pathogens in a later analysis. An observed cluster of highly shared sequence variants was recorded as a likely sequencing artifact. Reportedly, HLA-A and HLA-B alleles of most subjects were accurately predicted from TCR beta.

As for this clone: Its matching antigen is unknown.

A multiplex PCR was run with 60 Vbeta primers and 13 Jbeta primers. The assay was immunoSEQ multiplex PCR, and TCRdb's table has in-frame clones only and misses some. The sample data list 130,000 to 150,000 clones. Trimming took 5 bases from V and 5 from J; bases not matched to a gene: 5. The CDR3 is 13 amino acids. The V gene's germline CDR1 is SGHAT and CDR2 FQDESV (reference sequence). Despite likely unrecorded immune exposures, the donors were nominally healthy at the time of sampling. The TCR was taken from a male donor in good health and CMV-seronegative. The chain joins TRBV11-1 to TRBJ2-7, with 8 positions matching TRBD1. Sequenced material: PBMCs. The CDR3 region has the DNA TGTGCCAGCAGCCGGGACAGGCACGACGAGCAGTACTTC. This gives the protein CASSRDRHDEQYF.